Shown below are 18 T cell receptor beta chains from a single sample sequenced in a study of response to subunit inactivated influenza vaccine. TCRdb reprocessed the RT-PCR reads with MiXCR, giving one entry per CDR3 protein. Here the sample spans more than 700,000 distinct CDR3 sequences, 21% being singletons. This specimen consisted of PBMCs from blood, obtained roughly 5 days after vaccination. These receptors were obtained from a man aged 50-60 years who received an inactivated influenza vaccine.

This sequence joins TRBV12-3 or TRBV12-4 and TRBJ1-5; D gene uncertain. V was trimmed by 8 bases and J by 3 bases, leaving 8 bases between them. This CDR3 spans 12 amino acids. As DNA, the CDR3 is TGTGCCAGCGGGGTTTACAATCAGCCCCAGCATTTT. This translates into CASGVYNQPQHF.

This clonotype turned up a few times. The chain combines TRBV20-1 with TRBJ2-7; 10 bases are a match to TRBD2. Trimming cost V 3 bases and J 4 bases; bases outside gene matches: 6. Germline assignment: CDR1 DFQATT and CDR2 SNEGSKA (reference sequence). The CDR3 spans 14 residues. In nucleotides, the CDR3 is TGCAGTGCTAGCATAGCGGGAGGTTTGTACGAGCAGTACTTC. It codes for CSASIAGGLYEQYF.

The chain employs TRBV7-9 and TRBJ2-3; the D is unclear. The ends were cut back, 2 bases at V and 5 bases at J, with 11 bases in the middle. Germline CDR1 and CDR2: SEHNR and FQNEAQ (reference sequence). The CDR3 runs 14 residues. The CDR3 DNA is TGTGCCAGCAGCTTAAGTCCTCTTGGAGATACGCAGTATTTT. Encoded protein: CASSLSPLGDTQYF.

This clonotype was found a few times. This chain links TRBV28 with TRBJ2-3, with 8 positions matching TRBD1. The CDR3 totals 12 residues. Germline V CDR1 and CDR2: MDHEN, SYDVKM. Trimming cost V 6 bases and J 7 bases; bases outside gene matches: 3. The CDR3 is CASSDRGNTQYF. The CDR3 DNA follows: TGTGCCAGCAGCGACAGGGGAAATACGCAGTATTTT. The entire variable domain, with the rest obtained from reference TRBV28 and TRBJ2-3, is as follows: DVKVTQSSRYLVKRTGEKVFLECVQDMDHENMFWYRQDPGLGLRLIYFSYDVKMKEKGDIPEGYSVSREKKERFSLILESASTNQTSMYLCASSDRGNTQYFGPGTRLTVL.

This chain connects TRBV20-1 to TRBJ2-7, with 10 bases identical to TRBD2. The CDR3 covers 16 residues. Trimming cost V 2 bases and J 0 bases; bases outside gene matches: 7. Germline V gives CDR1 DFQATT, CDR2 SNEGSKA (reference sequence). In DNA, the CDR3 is TGCAGTGCTAGACCCCTAGCGGGAGATTCCTCCTACGAGCAGTACTTC. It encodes CSARPLAGDSSYEQYF.

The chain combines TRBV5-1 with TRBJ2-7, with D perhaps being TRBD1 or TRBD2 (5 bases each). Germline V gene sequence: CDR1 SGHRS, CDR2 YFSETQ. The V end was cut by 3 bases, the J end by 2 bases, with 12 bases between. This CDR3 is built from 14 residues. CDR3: CASSSYGTTYEQYF. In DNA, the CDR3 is TGCGCCAGCAGCTCATACGGGACGACCTACGAGCAGTACTTC.

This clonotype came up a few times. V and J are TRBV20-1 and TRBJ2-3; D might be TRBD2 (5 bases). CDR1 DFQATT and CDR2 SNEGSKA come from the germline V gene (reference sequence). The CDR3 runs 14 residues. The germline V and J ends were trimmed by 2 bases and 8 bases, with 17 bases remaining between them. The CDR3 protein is CSARRARNAGTQYF. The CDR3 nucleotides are TGCAGTGCTAGAAGAGCGCGGAACGCGGGTACGCAGTATTTT.

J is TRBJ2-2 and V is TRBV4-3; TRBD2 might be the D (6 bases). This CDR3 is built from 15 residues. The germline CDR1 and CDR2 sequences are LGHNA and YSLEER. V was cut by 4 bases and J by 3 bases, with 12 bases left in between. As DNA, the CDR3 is TGCGCCAGCAGCCGGGTTTGGGGGGACACCGGGGAGCTGTTTTTT. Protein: CASSRVWGDTGELFF.

CDR3: CASRKPGQKIEQYF. Here the CDR3 DNA reads TGTGCCAGCAGAAAACCGGGACAAAAGATCGAGCAGTACTTC. The V and J genes are TRBV11-2 and TRBJ2-7, with TRBD1 as a possible D gene (6 bases). V lost 6 bases and J 6 bases, leaving 18 bases between the germline ends. The CDR3 runs 14 residues. The germline CDR1 and CDR2 sequences are SGHAT and FQNNGV.

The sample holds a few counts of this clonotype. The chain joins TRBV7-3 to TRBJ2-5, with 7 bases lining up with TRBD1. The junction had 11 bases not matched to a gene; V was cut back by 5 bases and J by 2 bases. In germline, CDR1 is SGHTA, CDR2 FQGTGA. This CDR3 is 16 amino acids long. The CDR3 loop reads CASSLWTGVRQETQYF. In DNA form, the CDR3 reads TGTGCCAGCAGCCTATGGACAGGTGTGCGTCAAGAGACCCAGTACTTC.

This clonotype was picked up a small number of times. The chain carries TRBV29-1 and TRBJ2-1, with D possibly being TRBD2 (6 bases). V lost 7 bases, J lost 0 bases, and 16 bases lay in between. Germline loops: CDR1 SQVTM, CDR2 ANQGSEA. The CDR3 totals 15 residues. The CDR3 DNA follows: TGCAGCGCCCCGGGCCTAGCGAGCTCCTACAATGAGCAGTTCTTC. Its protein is CSAPGLASSYNEQFF.

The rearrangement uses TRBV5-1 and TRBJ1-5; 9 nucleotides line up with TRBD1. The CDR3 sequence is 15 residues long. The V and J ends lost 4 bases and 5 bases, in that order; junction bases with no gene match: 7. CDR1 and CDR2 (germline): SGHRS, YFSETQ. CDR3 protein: CASSPQGATDQPQHF. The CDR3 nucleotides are TGCGCCAGCAGCCCACAGGGGGCGACCGATCAGCCCCAGCATTTT.

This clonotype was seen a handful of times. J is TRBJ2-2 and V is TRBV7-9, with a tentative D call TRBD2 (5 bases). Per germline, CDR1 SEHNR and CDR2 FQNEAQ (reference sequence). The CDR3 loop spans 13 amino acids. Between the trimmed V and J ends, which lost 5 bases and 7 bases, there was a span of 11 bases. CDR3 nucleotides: TGTGCCAGCAGCCGAACCGGGGTCGGGGAGCTGTTTTTT. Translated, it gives CASSRTGVGELFF. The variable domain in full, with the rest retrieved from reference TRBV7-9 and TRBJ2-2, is DTGVSQNPRHKITKRGQNVTFRCDPISEHNRLYWYRQTLGQGPEFLTYFQNEAQLEKSRLLSDRFSAERPKGSFSTLEIQRTEQGDSAMYLCASSRTGVGELFFGEGSRLTVL.

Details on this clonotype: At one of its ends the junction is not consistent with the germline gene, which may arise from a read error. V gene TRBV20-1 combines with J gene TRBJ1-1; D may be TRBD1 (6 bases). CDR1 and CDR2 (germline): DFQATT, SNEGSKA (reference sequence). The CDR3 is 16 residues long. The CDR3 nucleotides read TGCTGTGCTAGAGGAGGGGCAGGGGTATCTGGCGCTGAAGCTTTCTTT. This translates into CCARGGAGVSGAEAFF.

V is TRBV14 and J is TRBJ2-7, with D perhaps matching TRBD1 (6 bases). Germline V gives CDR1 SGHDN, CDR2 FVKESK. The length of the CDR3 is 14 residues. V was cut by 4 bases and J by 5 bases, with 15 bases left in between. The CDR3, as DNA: TGTGCCAGCAGCCTGGGTGCAGGGGTAGACGAGCAGTACTTC. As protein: CASSLGAGVDEQYF. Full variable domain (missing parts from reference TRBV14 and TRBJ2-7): EAGVTQFPSHSVIEKGQTVTLRCDPISGHDNLYWYRRVMGKEIKFLLHFVKESKQDESGMPNNRFLAERTGGTYSTLKVQPAELEDSGVYFCASSLGAGVDEQYFGPGTRLTVT.

The CDR3 here is CSASRAGLGTDTQYF. In DNA, the CDR3 is TGCAGTGCTAGTAGGGCGGGCCTGGGTACAGATACGCAGTATTTT. The V gene is TRBV20-1, the J gene TRBJ2-3; a possible D gene is TRBD2 (5 bases). This CDR3 comprises 15 residues. V was cut by 3 bases and J by 3 bases, with 16 bases left in between. CDR1 and CDR2 from the germline V gene are DFQATT and SNEGSKA (reference sequence).

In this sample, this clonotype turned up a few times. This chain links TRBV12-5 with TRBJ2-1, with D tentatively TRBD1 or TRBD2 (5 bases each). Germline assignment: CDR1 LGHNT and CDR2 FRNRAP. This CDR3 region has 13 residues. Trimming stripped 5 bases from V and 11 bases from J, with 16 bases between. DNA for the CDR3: TGTGCTAGTGGTCACGGGGTGGGGCAGAAGCAGTTCTTC. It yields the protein CASGHGVGQKQFF.

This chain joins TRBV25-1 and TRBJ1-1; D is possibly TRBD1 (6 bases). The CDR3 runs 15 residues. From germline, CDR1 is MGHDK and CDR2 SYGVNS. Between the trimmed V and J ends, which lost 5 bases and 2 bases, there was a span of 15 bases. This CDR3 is CASSPRMGANTEAFF. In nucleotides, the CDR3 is TGTGCCAGCAGTCCCAGGATGGGGGCTAACACTGAAGCTTTCTTT.